These 4 T cell receptor beta chains originate from one sample sequenced in a study of beta chain features in type 1 diabetes. As every portion of the isolated RNA was reverse transcribed, the sequencing read expressed TCRB transcripts. Assay used: immunoSEQ multiplex PCR; TCRdb lists only in-frame clones, some missing. This table holds some 410,000 clones, roughly 14% found once. The sequencing sample was made of naive CD4+ T cells from blood. The receptors derive from a man aged 30-40 years in good health.

The gene calls are TRBV19 and TRBJ2-7; possibly TRBD1 for D (6 bases). The V gene's germline CDR1 is LNHDA and CDR2 SQIVND (reference sequence). Trimming removed 3 bases from V and 4 bases from J, with 13 bases in between. The CDR3 runs 14 residues. The CDR3 loop reads CASSIGQGSYEQYF. As DNA, the CDR3 is TGTGCCAGTAGTATCGGGCAGGGGTCATACGAGCAGTACTTC.

There are a few counts of this clone. The chain employs TRBV4-2 and TRBJ1-5; D remains ambiguous. Germline CDR1 reads LGHNA; CDR2 reads YNFKEQ. With 3 bases removed from V and 5 bases from J, the gap between germline ends came to 8 bases. This CDR3 is 13 amino acids long. The DNA for the CDR3 is TGTGCCAGCAGCCATGCGGGAGATCAGCCCCAGCATTTT. Translating it yields CASSHAGDQPQHF.

This sequence joins TRBV7-3 and TRBJ2-5; no clear D. V was pared by 5 bases and J by 9 bases, with 19 bases between. The CDR3 length is 14 residues. Germline V gene lookup returns CDR1 SGHTA and CDR2 FQGTGA. The CDR3 loop is CASSPNQDHWAQYF. Written as DNA, the CDR3 is TGTGCCAGCAGCCCTAACCAGGACCACTGGGCCCAGTACTTC.

This clone has a handful of counts. This CDR3 is CASSQGPGQGYNEQFF. CDR3 in DNA: TGTGCCAGCAGCCAAGGCCCGGGACAGGGGTACAATGAGCAGTTCTTC. V is TRBV4-2 and J is TRBJ2-1; 10 nucleotides line up with TRBD1. CDR3 length: 16 residues. V shed 1 base, J shed 4 bases, and the junction held 4 bases outside the gene matches. Germline CDR1 and CDR2: LGHNA and YNFKEQ.